The 20 T cell receptor beta chains given below trace back to one sample, sequenced in a study of cytomegalovirus exposure and HLA in healthy donors. PCR amplification relied on 60 Vbeta primers (plus 13 Jbeta primers). Produced via immunoSEQ multiplex PCR; TCRdb's table is partial and in-frame only. The data show 110,000 or so clones, 73% seen once. The sample comprised PBMCs. The receptors were gathered from a man aged 40-49 years in good health and CMV-seronegative.

This clone was seen a handful of times. The J gene is TRBJ1-6, the V gene TRBV19; 7 nucleotides match TRBD1. The V and J ends lost 1 base and 11 bases, in that order; junction bases with no gene match: 11. CDR1 is LNHDA, CDR2 SQIVND, per germline (reference sequence). This CDR3 has 16 amino acids. CDR3 sequence reads: CASSIGPAGGYAPLHF. CDR3 bases: TGTGCCAGTAGTATAGGCCCAGCAGGGGGGTACGCACCCCTCCACTTT.

The J gene is TRBJ2-5, the V gene TRBV15; no clear D. The length of the CDR3 is 15 residues. CDR1 LNHNV and CDR2 YYDKDF come from the germline V gene (reference sequence). V dropped 4 bases and J dropped 2 bases, with 14 bases sitting between them. The CDR3 reads CATSITPDGQETQYF. For the CDR3, the DNA is TGTGCCACCAGCATCACACCAGACGGGCAAGAGACCCAGTACTTC.

A single count supports this clone. J is TRBJ2-7 and V is TRBV4-1, with 8 positions matching TRBD1. Unmatched junction bases numbered 3, after V lost 1 base and J lost 1 base. Per germline, CDR1 MGHRA and CDR2 YSYEKL. The CDR3 runs to 15 residues. CDR3 in amino acids: CASSQGQGPSYEQYF. Written as DNA, the CDR3 is TGCGCCAGCAGCCAAGGACAGGGGCCGTCCTACGAGCAGTACTTC.

This sequence joins TRBV7-9 and TRBJ2-7, with D maybe TRBD1 (6 bases). Germline CDR1 and CDR2: SEHNR and FQNEAQ (reference sequence). The V end lost 1 base, the J end lost 2 bases, and 9 bases lay between the germline ends. The CDR3 sequence is 14 residues long. The CDR3 reads CASSLETGAYEQYF. The CDR3 bases are TGTGCCAGCAGCTTAGAGACAGGTGCCTACGAGCAGTACTTC. The full variable domain, rest sourced from reference TRBV7-9 and TRBJ2-7, is DTGVSQNPRHKITKRGQNVTFRCDPISEHNRLYWYRQTLGQGPEFLTYFQNEAQLEKSRLLSDRFSAERPKGSFSTLEIQRTEQGDSAMYLCASSLETGAYEQYFGPGTRLTVT.

This clone was counted only a few times. V usage is TRBV6-5 and J usage is TRBJ2-2; D unclear. Germline CDR1 is MNHEY and CDR2 is SVGAGI. The V end was cut by 2 bases, the J end by 0 bases, with 7 bases between. The CDR3 contains 15 residues. The chain's CDR3 is CASSYEVANTGELFF. CDR3 nucleotide sequence: TGTGCCAGCAGTTACGAGGTCGCGAACACCGGGGAGCTGTTTTTT.

J is TRBJ2-1 and V is TRBV5-5; D possibly corresponds to TRBD1 (5 bases). Germline V gene lookup returns CDR1 SGHKS and CDR2 YYEKEE (reference sequence). V was shortened by 0 bases and J by 8 bases, with 15 bases between the two germline ends. The CDR3 has 15 amino acids. The CDR3 region has the DNA TGTGCCAGCAGCTTGGGTCACGCAGGGTTCGATGAGCAGTTCTTC. Translating it yields CASSLGHAGFDEQFF.

DNA for the CDR3: TGCGCCAGCAGCAACGGGACAGGGGGCTTTTACGAGCAGTACTTC. Its protein is CASSNGTGGFYEQYF. This chain links TRBV5-1 with TRBJ2-7; TRBD1 matches at 12 bases. This CDR3 has 15 amino acids. J lost 4 bases, V lost 4 bases, and 6 bases had no gene match. Germline CDR1 is SGHRS and CDR2 is YFSETQ.

With respect to this clone: Germline is not matched at one junction end, which may reflect a read error. This sample includes further DNA sequences coding for the same CDR3. DNA of the CDR3: TGTGCCAGCAGTGAAGCGGCGACAGGAAATTCACCTCTCCACTTT. The encoded protein is CASSEAATGNSPLHF. The chain has TRBV6-1 and TRBJ1-6; weak D call: TRBD1 (6 bases). The CDR3 covers 15 residues. Germline values: CDR1 MNHNS, CDR2 SASEGT.

This rearrangement joins TRBV5-1 to TRBJ1-2; possible D gene TRBD1, 5 bases. Germline loops: CDR1 SGHRS, CDR2 YFSETQ. V was trimmed by 0 bases and J by 2 bases, leaving 11 bases between them. CDR3 length equals 15 residues. The CDR3 region has the DNA TGCGCCAGCAGCTTGGGCGGCAACAGGAACTATGGCTACACCTTC. Protein: CASSLGGNRNYGYTF.

This clone was detected only once. The chain uses TRBV11-1 and TRBJ2-7; D possibly corresponds to TRBD2 (5 bases). This CDR3 contains 15 residues. The germline V and J ends were trimmed by 5 bases and 0 bases, with 14 bases remaining between them. From germline, CDR1 is SGHAT and CDR2 FQDESV (reference sequence). CDR3 bases: TGTGCCAGCAGCCGAGGAGGAACAAGCTCCTACGAGCAGTACTTC. The encoded protein is CASSRGGTSSYEQYF. Full variable domain (rest looked up from reference TRBV11-1 and TRBJ2-7): EAEVAQSPRYKITEKSQAVAFWCDPISGHATLYWYRQILGQGPELLVQFQDESVVDDSQLPKDRFSAERLKGVDSTLKIQPAELGDSAMYLCASSRGGTSSYEQYFGPGTRLTVT.

The chain is built from TRBV29-1 and TRBJ2-7; D is perhaps TRBD2 (5 bases). V lost 4 bases and J 1 base, leaving 14 bases between the germline ends. Per germline, CDR1 SQVTM and CDR2 ANQGSEA. The CDR3 is 14 amino acids. In DNA, the CDR3 is TGCAGCGTTGGCGGAATTCGGGGATCCTACGAGCAGTACTTC. Protein product: CSVGGIRGSYEQYF.

This chain uses TRBV4-3 with TRBJ1-1, with D uncertain. Germline V CDR1 and CDR2: LGHNA, YSLEER. The V end lost 0 bases, the J end lost 4 bases, and 12 bases lay between the germline ends. This CDR3 spans 15 amino acids. The CDR3 DNA reads as TGCGCCAGCAGCCAAGAGTCCATGGGAGGCACTGAAGCTTTCTTT. Encoded protein: CASSQESMGGTEAFF.

The rearrangement links TRBV12-5 to TRBJ1-5, with 10 bases matching TRBD1. Losses at the gene ends were 0 bases for V and 4 bases for J; bases not matched to a gene: 6. Germline V lookup: CDR1 LGHNT, CDR2 FRNRAP. The CDR3 totals 17 residues. CDR3 protein: CASGLVLDRGMNQPQHF. CDR3 DNA sequence: TGTGCTAGTGGTTTGGTATTGGACAGGGGGATGAATCAGCCCCAGCATTTT.

The genes are TRBV4-1 and TRBJ2-2; 8 nucleotides line up with TRBD2. In germline, CDR1 is MGHRA, CDR2 YSYEKL. V was clipped by 2 bases and J by 0 bases; unmatched bases: 8. The CDR3 consists of 18 residues. CDR3 bases: TGCGCCAGCAGCCAATTTCCTAGCGGGTCCGCGAACACCGGGGAGCTGTTTTTT. Residues: CASSQFPSGSANTGELFF.

This sequence joins TRBV7-8 and TRBJ2-7; 9 bases are a match to TRBD1. This CDR3 has 15 residues. Looked up from germline, CDR1 is SGHVS and CDR2 is FQNEAQ. The J segment lost 4 bases and the V segment lost 4 bases, leaving 8 bases of the junction unmatched. Here the CDR3 reads CASSSPRTGVYEQYF. The DNA for the CDR3 is TGTGCCAGCAGCTCCCCGAGGACAGGGGTATACGAGCAGTACTTC.

The rearrangement uses TRBV27 and TRBJ1-2, with 7 nucleotides matching TRBD1. With 1 base clipped from V and 2 bases from J, the junction kept 7 bases outside the gene matches. Germline V lookup: CDR1 MNHEY, CDR2 SMNVEV (reference sequence). This CDR3 has 16 residues. This chain's CDR3 is CASSLFTGVGNYGYTF. The CDR3 DNA follows: TGTGCCAGCAGTTTATTTACAGGGGTGGGGAACTATGGCTACACCTTC.

V gene TRBV6-1 combines with J gene TRBJ2-5; no clear D gene. The CDR3 runs to 12 residues. Germline CDR1 reads MNHNS; CDR2 reads SASEGT. Trimming stripped 4 bases from V and 0 bases from J, with 3 bases between. The CDR3 DNA is TGTGCCAGCAGTGTCTACCAAGAGACCCAGTACTTC. Its protein product is CASSVYQETQYF.

V is TRBV9 and J is TRBJ2-7, with D maybe TRBD2 (6 bases). Germline CDR1 is SGDLS and CDR2 is YYNGEE. The CDR3 covers 17 residues. With 0 bases removed from V and 3 bases from J, the gap between germline ends came to 19 bases. CDR3 region: CASSVGVGAGTHYEQYF. CDR3 bases: TGTGCCAGCAGCGTAGGAGTAGGGGCGGGGACCCACTACGAGCAGTACTTC.

The V gene is TRBV27, the J gene TRBJ2-6; D call uncertain. Germline CDR1 reads MNHEY; CDR2 reads SMNVEV (reference sequence). The CDR3 is 15 residues long. V was clipped by 6 bases and J by 0 bases, with 9 bases between them. CDR3 coding DNA: TGTGCCAGCAGCTTTGTCTCCTCTGGGGCCAACGTCCTGACTTTC. Residues: CASSFVSSGANVLTF.

V and J are TRBV9 and TRBJ1-2; possible D gene TRBD1, 5 bases. V was shortened by 0 bases and J by 4 bases, with 10 bases between the two germline ends. The CDR3 loop spans 14 amino acids. Germline loops: CDR1 SGDLS, CDR2 YYNGEE. This chain's CDR3 is CASSVEVGLYGYTF. DNA of the CDR3: TGTGCCAGCAGCGTAGAAGTGGGGCTCTATGGCTACACCTTC. Looking up the rest from reference TRBV9 and TRBJ1-2 gives the full variable domain: DSGVTQTPKHLITATGQRVTLRCSPRSGDLSVYWYQQSLDQGLQFLIQYYNGEERAKGNILERFSAQQFPDLHSELNLSSLELGDSALYFCASSVEVGLYGYTFGSGTRLTVV.